This T cell receptor beta chain was profiled in a study of shared clonotypes between healthy human individuals. Whole-study context: For every donor, three CD4 naive, three CD4 memory, two CD8 naive and one CD8 memory plates were used. Study-wide findings and caveats: On the whole, naive subsets had larger estimated richness than memory subsets had.

As regards this clone: The target antigen is unknown.

Several immunoSEQ plates received, in even portions, the genomic DNA of each subset. Clones were sequenced by immunoSEQ multiplex PCR, and TCRdb holds only the in-frame ones, with some missing. The table lists more than 2 million clones, around 95% of them singletons, with more than 0.1% in the top ten. Both subsets, CD45RA+ naive and CD45RA-negative memory, were split from the CD4+ cells. This CDR3 comprises 14 residues. Trimming pared 3 bases from V and 5 bases from J, leaving 10 bases between. Germline V gives CDR1 LNHDA, CDR2 SQIVND (reference sequence). Sequencing used naive CD4+ T cells sorted from blood. Documented subset: CD45RA+ positively selected. The source is a man aged 18 to 29 in good health. The V gene is TRBV19, the J gene TRBJ2-2; no definite D call. The CDR3 DNA is TGTGCCAGTAGTATGGATCATTGGACCGGGGAGCTGTTTTTT. Its translation is CASSMDHWTGELFF.